This record concerns one T cell receptor (beta chain) sequence. The data were obtained in a study of blood T cell repertoires in COVID-19. Study-level information: Sample material is recorded as cDNA or gDNA derived from T cells, B-cell-depleted T cells, or PBMCs.

In the study's own analysis: Reference gene primer amplification gave nucleated cell count estimates. TCRdb's table, derived via immunoSEQ multiplex PCR, lists solely in-frame clones and lacks some. Clone size and the V and J calls come from that table; the DNA yielded D and trimming. The profile shows 250,000 to 300,000 clones, approximately 83% of them singletons. The CDR3 runs 17 residues. V lost 4 bases to trimming and J lost 4 bases; unmatched junction nucleotides: 14. The V gene's germline CDR1 is MDHEN and CDR2 SYDVKM. The TCR originated in a woman aged 70-85 years with acute or convalescent COVID-19. Sequenced: peripheral blood. The rearrangement links TRBV28 to TRBJ2-5, with TRBD2 matching over 8 bases. DNA for the CDR3: TGTGCCAGCAGTTCCGTCCCGGGACTAGTGGGGGGAGAGACCCAGTACTTC. Its protein product is CASSSVPGLVGGETQYF.